The following is a TCR beta chain sequence with its context. Authors' data handling: Quantification of nucleated cells was approximated via reference gene primer amplification. Here immunoSEQ multiplex PCR was the method, and the copy in TCRdb shows in-frame clones only, minus some. The DNA gave D and trimming, while V, J and clone size come from that table. The data contain 200,000 to 250,000 clones, 80% to 90% of them singletons. This entry is derived from a study of blood T cell repertoires in COVID-19. The wider study: Samples representing acute and convalescent COVID-19 were sourced from the United States, Italy and Spain. From T cells, B-cell-depleted T cells, or PBMCs came the material, which was cDNA or gDNA.

This CDR3 has 16 residues. V lost 5 bases to trimming and J lost 4 bases; unmatched junction nucleotides: 11. Germline loops: CDR1 MNHNY, CDR2 SVGAGI (reference sequence). Sequenced: peripheral blood. The TCR was taken from a man aged 40-49 years with acute or convalescent COVID-19. V and J are TRBV6-6 and TRBJ1-3; 7 positions match TRBD1. The DNA for the CDR3 is TGTGCCAGCAGTCGATGGGACAGTTCATCGGGAAACACCATATATTTT. Its protein is CASSRWDSSSGNTIYF.